These T cell receptor beta chains were read from a single sample in a study of blood T cell repertoires in COVID-19. Produced via immunoSEQ multiplex PCR; TCRdb's table is partial and in-frame only. The table includes about 150,000 clones, approximately 84% detected once. The source material was peripheral blood. Every receptor here comes from a woman aged 55 to 70 with COVID-19, enrolled during active disease. Both conserved end residues are part of each CDR3.

length	V	CDR3
15	TRBV27	CASSLDDRENQPQHF
14	TRBV5-1	CASSFRQGGTEAFF
17	TRBV10-2	CASSASLTSGSTDTQYF
16	TRBV27	CASSPPLIAGANVLTF
19	TRBV19	CASSIGTGGANKAHYGYTF
15	TRBV4-2	CASSLDRDSGNTIYF
14	TRBV6-5	CASSPGTGVAEAFF
16	TRBV28	CASSHWTGPSGNTIYF
18	TRBV6-6	CASSPHTGGGRGNQPQHF
13	TRBV15	CATSRIKNTEAFF
16	TRBV2	CASSEARQVRNTEAFF
15	TRBV2	CASSRESSSGNTIYF
13	TRBV6-5	CASIPSGGGGYTF
15	TRBV7-3	CASSLLGAQTGELFF
14	TRBV3-1/TRBV3-2	CASSQGGQNYGYTF
15	TRBV7-3	CASSLFGQGPYGYTF
15	TRBV30	CAWRAGVLGYNEQFF
11	TRBV23-1	CATLLNTEAFF
15	TRBV19	CASSLSGTGIQPQHF
14	TRBV5-1	CASTSGGSGNTIYF
15	TRBV14	CASSHPRSKRDEQFF
14	TRBV2	CASSDWATNYGYTF
18	TRBV5-1	CASSPGQGASSYNSPLHF
14	TRBV5-6	CASSSGRRYTEAFF
14	TRBV5-1	CASSRDSRGYGYTF
15	TRBV6-5	CASRTRTGTNEKLFF
13	TRBV5-4	CASSYTRGNEQFF
21	TRBV27	CASSLEAGASSEVQYQETQYF
14	TRBV5-1	CASGTGGSGNTIYF
13	TRBV5-1	CASSLTMNTEAFF
14	TRBV3-1/TRBV3-2	CASSPIRGNTEAFF
16	TRBV5-1	CASSLELAGTKETQYF
13	TRBV2	CATRGSGNNEQFF
15	TRBV19	CASSPRGTMNTEAFF
15	TRBV7-7	CASSLRGTGRDEQFF
17	TRBV6-1	CASSEAGRFYSGNTIYF
16	TRBV5-5	CASSLGGQGLQETQYF
12	TRBV29-1	CSVWDSSYEQYF
11	TRBV19	CASRNYEKLFF
16	TRBV5-1	CASRSGQGRMNTEAFF
15	TRBV2	CASSLNVPSNQPQHF
15	TRBV6-5	CASSYLPGRSQPQHF
16	TRBV5-1	CASSPGAGLLNEKLFF
15	TRBV18	CASSSQPGQGTEAFF
13	TRBV7-2	CASSSATGDGYTF
13	TRBV5-6	CASSLGPGGEQYF
15	TRBV6-5	CASSYTRTAQETQYF
16	TRBV6-5	CASSSPEGIGYEKLFF
12	TRBV11-2	CASSLWTGEAFF